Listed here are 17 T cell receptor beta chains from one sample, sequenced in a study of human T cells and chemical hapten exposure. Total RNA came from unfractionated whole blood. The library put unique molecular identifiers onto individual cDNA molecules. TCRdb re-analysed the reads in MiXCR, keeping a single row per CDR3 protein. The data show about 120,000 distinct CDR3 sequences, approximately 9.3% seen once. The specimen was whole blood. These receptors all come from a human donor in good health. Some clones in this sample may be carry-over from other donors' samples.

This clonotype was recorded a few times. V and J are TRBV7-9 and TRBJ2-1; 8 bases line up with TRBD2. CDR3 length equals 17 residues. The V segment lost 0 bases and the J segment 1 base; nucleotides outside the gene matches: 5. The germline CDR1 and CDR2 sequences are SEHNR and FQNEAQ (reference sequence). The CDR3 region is CASSLAPGGPSYNEQFF. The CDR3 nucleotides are TGTGCCAGCAGCTTAGCGCCGGGAGGGCCTTCCTACAATGAGCAGTTCTTC.

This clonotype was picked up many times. CDR3 region: CASSLLGRDGYTF. Here the CDR3 DNA reads TGTGCCAGCAGTTTACTGGGGCGGGATGGCTACACCTTC. V and J are TRBV12-3 or TRBV12-4 and TRBJ1-2, with D perhaps TRBD1 (5 bases). V was shortened by 2 bases and J by 6 bases, with 10 bases between the two germline ends. The CDR3 length is 13 residues.

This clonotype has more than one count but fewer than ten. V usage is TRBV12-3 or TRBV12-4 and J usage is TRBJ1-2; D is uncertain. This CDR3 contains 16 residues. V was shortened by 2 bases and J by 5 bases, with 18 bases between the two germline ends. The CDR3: CASSLLTANAPYGYTF. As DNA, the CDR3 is TGTGCCAGCAGTTTACTCACAGCCAATGCGCCTTATGGCTACACCTTC.

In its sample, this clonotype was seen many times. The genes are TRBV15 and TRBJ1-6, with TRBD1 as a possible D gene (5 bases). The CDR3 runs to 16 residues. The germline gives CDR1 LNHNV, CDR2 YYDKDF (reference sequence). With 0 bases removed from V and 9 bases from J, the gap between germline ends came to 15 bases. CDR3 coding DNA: TGTGCCACCAGCAGAGATTTGGGCAGGGAGGGTTCACCCCTCCACTTT. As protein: CATSRDLGREGSPLHF.

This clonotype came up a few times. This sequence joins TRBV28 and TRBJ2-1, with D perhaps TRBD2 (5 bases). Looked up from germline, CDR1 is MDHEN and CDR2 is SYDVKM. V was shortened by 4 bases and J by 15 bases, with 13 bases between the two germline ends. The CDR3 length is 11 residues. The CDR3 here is CASSSLVEGFF. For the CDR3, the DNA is TGTGCCAGCAGTTCTTTGGTCGAGGGGTTCTTC.

CDR3 in DNA: TGTGCCAGCAGTTTACTAGCTAGCGGGGGCACAGATACGCAGTATTTT. Protein sequence: CASSLLASGGTDTQYF. The rearrangement joins TRBV28 to TRBJ2-3, with 9 bases matching TRBD2. The CDR3 consists of 16 residues. The V gene's germline CDR1 is MDHEN and CDR2 SYDVKM. The ends lost 2 bases at V and 1 base at J; junction bases unmatched: 4.

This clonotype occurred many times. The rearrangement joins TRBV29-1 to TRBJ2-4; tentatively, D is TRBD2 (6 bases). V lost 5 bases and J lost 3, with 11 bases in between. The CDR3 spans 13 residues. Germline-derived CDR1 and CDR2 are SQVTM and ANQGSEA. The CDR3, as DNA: TGCAGCGTTTTAGGGGAGGTCAAAAACATTCAGTACTTC. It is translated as CSVLGEVKNIQYF.

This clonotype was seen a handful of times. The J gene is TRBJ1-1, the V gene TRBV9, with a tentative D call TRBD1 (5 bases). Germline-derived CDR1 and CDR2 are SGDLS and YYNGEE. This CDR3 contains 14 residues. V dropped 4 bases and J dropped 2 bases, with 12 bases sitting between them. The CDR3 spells CASSPSQGNTEAFF. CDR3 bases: TGTGCCAGCAGCCCCTCCCAGGGCAACACTGAAGCTTTCTTT. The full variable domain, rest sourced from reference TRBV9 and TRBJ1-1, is DSGVTQTPKHLITATGQRVTLRCSPRSGDLSVYWYQQSLDQGLQFLIQYYNGEERAKGNILERFSAQQFPDLHSELNLSSLELGDSALYFCASSPSQGNTEAFFGQGTRLTVV.

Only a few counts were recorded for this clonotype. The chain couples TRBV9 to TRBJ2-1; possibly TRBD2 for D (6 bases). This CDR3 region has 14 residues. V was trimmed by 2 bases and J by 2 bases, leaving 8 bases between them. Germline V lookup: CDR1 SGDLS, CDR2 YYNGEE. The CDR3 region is CASSVSGTYNEQFF. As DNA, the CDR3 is TGTGCCAGCAGCGTTAGCGGAACCTACAATGAGCAGTTCTTC.

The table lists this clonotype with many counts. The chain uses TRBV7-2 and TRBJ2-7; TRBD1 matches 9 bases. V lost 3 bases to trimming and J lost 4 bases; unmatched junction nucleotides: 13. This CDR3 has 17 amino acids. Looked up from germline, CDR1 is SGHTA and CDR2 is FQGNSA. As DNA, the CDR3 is TGTGCCAGCAGCTTTCTTGTGGGGGGACAGGGTTCGTACGAGCAGTACTTC. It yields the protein CASSFLVGGQGSYEQYF.

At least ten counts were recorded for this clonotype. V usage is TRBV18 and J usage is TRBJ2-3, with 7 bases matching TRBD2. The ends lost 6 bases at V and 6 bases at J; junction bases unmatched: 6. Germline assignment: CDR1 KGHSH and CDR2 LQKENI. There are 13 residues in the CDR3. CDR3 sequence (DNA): TGTGCCAGCTCCCTCCGGGGGGACGATACGCAGTATTTT. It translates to CASSLRGDDTQYF.

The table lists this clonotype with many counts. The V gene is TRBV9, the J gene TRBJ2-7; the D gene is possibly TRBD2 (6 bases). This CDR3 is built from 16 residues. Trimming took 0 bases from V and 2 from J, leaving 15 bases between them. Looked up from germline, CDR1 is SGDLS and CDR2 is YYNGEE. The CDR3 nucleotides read TGTGCCAGCAGCGTAGACGGTCGGGGGAGCACCTACGAGCAGTACTTC. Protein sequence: CASSVDGRGSTYEQYF.

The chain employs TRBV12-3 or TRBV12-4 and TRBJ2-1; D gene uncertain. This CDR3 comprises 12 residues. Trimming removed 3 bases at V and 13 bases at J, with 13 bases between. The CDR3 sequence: CASSFRNQHQFF. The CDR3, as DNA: TGTGCCAGCAGTTTCCGAAACCAACACCAGTTCTTC.

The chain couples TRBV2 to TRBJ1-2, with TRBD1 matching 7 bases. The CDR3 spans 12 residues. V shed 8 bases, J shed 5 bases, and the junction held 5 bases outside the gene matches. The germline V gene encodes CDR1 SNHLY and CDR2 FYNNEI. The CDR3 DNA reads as TGTGCCAGCTCCGCAGGGGGTTATGGCTACACCTTC. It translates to CASSAGGYGYTF.

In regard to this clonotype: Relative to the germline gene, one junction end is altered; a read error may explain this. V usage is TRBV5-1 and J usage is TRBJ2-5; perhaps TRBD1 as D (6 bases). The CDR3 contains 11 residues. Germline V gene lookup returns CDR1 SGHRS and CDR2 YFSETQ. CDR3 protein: CACRGQETQYF. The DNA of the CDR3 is TGCGCCTGCAGGGGCCAAGAGACCCAGTACTTC.

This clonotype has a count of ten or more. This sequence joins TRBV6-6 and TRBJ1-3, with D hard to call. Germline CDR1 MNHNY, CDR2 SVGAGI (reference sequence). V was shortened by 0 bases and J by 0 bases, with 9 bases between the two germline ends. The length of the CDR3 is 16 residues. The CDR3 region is CASSYSAHSSGNTIYF. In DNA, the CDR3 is TGTGCCAGCAGTTACTCGGCGCACAGCTCTGGAAACACCATATATTTT.

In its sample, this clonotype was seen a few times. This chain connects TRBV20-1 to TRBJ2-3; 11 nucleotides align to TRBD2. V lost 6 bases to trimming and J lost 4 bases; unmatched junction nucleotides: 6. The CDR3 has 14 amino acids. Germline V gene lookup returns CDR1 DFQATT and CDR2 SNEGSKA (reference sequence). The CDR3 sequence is CSAPTSGAADTQYF. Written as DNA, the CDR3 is TGCAGTGCCCCGACTAGCGGGGCGGCAGATACGCAGTATTTT.